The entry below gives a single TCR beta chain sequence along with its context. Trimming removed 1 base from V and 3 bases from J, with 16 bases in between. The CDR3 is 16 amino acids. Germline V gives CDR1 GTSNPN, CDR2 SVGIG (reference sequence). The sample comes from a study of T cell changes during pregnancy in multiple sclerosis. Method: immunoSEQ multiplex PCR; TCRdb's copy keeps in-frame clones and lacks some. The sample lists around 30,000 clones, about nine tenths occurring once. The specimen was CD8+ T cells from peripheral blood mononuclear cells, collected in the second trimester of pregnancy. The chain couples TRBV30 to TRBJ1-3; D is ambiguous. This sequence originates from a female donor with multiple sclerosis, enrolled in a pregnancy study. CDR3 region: CAWSAATGLSGNTIYF. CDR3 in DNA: TGTGCCTGGAGTGCAGCCACGGGGTTGAGTGGAAACACCATATATTTT.